These 5 T cell receptor beta chains were all obtained from the same sample, sequenced in a study of PD-L1 blockade in urothelial cancer. Specified time point: pretreatment peripheral blood. Profiling relied on immunoSEQ multiplex PCR, and the TCRdb table lists in-frame clones only, not all of them. Of around 57,000 clones listed, approximately 78% are singletons. The specimen was PBMCs, collected around atezolizumab (anti-PD-L1) treatment. These TCRs come from a man between 65 and 85 years old with urothelial cancer.

The rearrangement joins TRBV4-1 to TRBJ2-7; weak D call: TRBD2 (6 bases). V lost 3 bases, J lost 2 bases, and 14 bases lay in between. The CDR3 has 15 amino acids. Per the germline V gene, CDR1 is MGHRA and CDR2 is YSYEKL. As DNA, the CDR3 is TGCGCCAGCAGCCAGGTTGGCGGGGAAGCCTACGAGCAGTACTTC. This sequence encodes CASSQVGGEAYEQYF.

Turning to this clone: This specimen includes other DNA sequences encoding the same CDR3. The V call is TRBV19, the J call TRBJ2-7; the match to TRBD1 covers 9 bases. Germline trimming cut 5 bases from V and 4 bases from J; bases unmatched to any gene: 9. The CDR3 loop spans 15 amino acids. Per the germline V gene, CDR1 is LNHDA and CDR2 is SQIVND (reference sequence). The CDR3 region has the DNA TGTGCCAGTAGTTTTCGACAGGGGGAGTTTTACGAGCAGTACTTC. As protein: CASSFRQGEFYEQYF.

V is TRBV10-3 and J is TRBJ1-2; no reliable D call. Deletions cut 4 bases from V and 1 base from J, with 10 bases between. The length of the CDR3 is 14 residues. Germline lookup yields CDR1 ENHRY and CDR2 SYGVKD. In nucleotides, the CDR3 is TGTGCCATCAGTGGTGGAGAGAATAACTATGGCTACACCTTC. Translated: CAISGGENNYGYTF.

The V gene is TRBV27, the J gene TRBJ2-7; D is possibly TRBD1 (6 bases). V lost 3 bases, J lost 2 bases, and 14 bases lay in between. Per the germline V gene, CDR1 is MNHEY and CDR2 is SMNVEV (reference sequence). The CDR3 extends over 15 amino acids. The CDR3 bases are TGTGCCAGCAGTTTCATCCGGGACAATCCCTACGAGCAGTACTTC. Encoded protein: CASSFIRDNPYEQYF.

This chain joins TRBV28 and TRBJ2-1, with 8 positions matching TRBD1. This CDR3 spans 15 amino acids. Trimming took 5 bases from V and 0 from J; bases not matched to a gene: 3. The germline CDR1 and CDR2 sequences are MDHEN and SYDVKM. CDR3 sequence (DNA): TGTGCCAGCAGTCACAGGGGGAACTCCTACAATGAGCAGTTCTTC. Protein: CASSHRGNSYNEQFF.